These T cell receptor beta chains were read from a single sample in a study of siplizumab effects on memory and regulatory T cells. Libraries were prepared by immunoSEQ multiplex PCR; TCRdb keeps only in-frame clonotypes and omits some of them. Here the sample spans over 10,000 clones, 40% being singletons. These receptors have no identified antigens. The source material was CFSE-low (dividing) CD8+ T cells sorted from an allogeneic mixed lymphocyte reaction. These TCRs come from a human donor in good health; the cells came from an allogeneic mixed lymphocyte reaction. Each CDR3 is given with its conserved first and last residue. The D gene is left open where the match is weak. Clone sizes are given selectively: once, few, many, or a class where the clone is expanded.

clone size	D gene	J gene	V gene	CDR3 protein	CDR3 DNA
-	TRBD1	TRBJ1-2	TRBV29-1	CSVEDQETGIGYTF	TGCAGCGTTGAAGACCAGGAGACAGGGATCGGCTACACCTTC
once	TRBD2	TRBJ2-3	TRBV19	CASSTLAGGPSTQYF	TGTGCCAGTAGTACCCTAGCGGGGGGGCCCTCGACGCAGTATTTT
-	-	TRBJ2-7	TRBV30	CAWSSSSYEQYF	TGTGCCTGGTCGTCCAGCTCCTACGAGCAGTACTTC
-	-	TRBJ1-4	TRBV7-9	CASSPPRTRDEKLFF	TGTGCCAGCAGCCCCCCTCGGACAAGGGATGAAAAACTGTTTTTT
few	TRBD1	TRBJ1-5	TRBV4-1	CASSQAGTGGQPQHF	TGCGCCAGCAGCCAAGCTGGGACAGGGGGACAGCCCCAGCATTTT
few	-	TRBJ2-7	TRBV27	CASSLLASPGEQYF	TGTGCCAGCAGTCTCCTCGCGTCGCCCGGCGAGCAGTACTTC
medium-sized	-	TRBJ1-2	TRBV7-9	CASSRDGAAWSGYTF	TGTGCCAGCAGCAGAGACGGGGCAGCCTGGTCTGGCTACACCTTC
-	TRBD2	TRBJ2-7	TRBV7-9	CASSPQLAGATSYERYF	TGTGCCAGCAGCCCTCAACTAGCGGGGGCGACCTCCTACGAGCGGTACTTC
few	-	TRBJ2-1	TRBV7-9	CASSLPISNEQFF	TGTGCCAGCAGCTTACCGATTAGTAATGAGCAGTTCTTC
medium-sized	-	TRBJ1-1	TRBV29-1	CSVLALNTEAFF	TGCAGCGTTCTGGCCTTGAACACTGAAGCTTTCTTT
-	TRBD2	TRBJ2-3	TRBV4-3	CASSQDLGLALDTQYF	TGCGCCAGCAGCCAAGATCTGGGACTAGCGCTGGATACGCAGTATTTT
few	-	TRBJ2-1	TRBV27	CASSSPGNEQFF	TGTGCCAGCAGTTCACCAGGTAATGAGCAGTTCTTC
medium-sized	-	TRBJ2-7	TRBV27	CASSLNPSYEQYF	TGTGCCAGCAGCCTCAACCCTTCCTACGAGCAGTACTTC
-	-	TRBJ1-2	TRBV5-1	CASSLVGPGDGYTF	TGCGCCAGCAGCTTGGTAGGACCAGGCGATGGCTACACCTTC
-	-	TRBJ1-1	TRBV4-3	CASSQDRALTEAFF	TGCGCCAGCAGCCAAGACAGGGCCCTCACTGAAGCTTTCTTT
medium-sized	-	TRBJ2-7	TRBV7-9	CASSLAPSAGRGHEQYF	TGTGCCAGCAGCTTAGCTCCTTCAGCAGGCAGGGGTCACGAGCAGTACTTC
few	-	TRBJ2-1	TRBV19	CATILYNEQFF	TGTGCCACCATACTCTACAATGAGCAGTTCTTC
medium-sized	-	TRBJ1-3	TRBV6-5	CASSYSGTGNTIYF	TGTGCCAGCAGTTACTCAGGGACTGGAAACACCATATATTTT
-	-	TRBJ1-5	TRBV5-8	CASQMSNQPQHF	TGTGCCAGTCAGATGAGCAATCAGCCCCAGCATTTT
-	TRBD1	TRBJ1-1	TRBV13	CASSPQGGNTEAFF	TGTGCCAGCAGCCCTCAGGGGGGGAACACTGAAGCTTTCTTT
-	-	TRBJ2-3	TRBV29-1	CSVTTEMGQYF	TGCAGCGTGACCACTGAGATGGGGCAGTATTTT
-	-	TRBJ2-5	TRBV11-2	CASSTTIETQYF	TGTGCCAGCAGCACAACAATAGAGACCCAGTACTTC
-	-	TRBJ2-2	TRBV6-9	CASSLYTQGGELFF	TGTGCCAGCAGCCTCTACACTCAGGGAGGGGAGCTGTTTTTT
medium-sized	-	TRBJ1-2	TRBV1	CTSSQDRVGSSANYGYTF	TGCACCAGCAGCCAAGATCGTGTCGGGAGCTCTGCTAACTATGGCTACACCTTC
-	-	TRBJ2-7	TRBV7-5	CASSLGTGSYEQYF	TGTGCCAGCAGCTTAGGGACAGGGTCTTACGAGCAGTACTTC
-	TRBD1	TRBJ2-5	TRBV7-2	CASSLWSDRGDQETQYF	TGTGCCAGCAGCTTATGGTCCGACAGGGGAGACCAAGAGACCCAGTACTTC
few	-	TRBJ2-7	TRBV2	CASIRTGAGSSYEQYF	TGTGCCAGCATCCGAACCGGGGCAGGGAGCTCCTACGAGCAGTACTTC
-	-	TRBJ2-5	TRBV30	CAWSVQNQETQYF	TGTGCCTGGAGTGTACAGAACCAAGAGACCCAGTACTTC
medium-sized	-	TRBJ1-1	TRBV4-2	CASSQDRQGLTEAFF	TGTGCCAGCAGCCAAGATCGTCAGGGGCTCACTGAAGCTTTCTTT
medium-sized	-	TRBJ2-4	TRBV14	CASSQYTENIQYF	TGTGCCAGCAGCCAATATACAGAAAACATTCAGTACTTC
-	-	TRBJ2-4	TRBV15	CATSKTRGAKNIQYF	TGTGCCACCAGCAAAACCAGGGGAGCCAAAAACATTCAGTACTTC
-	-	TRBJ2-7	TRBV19	CASTSSNYEQYF	TGTGCCAGTACTTCTAGCAACTACGAGCAGTACTTC
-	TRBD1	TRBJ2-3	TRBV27	CASGHLGVRGRTDTQYF	TGTGCCAGCGGCCATTTAGGTGTCAGGGGGCGCACAGATACGCAGTATTTT
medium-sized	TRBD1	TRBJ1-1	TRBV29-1	CSALTGEGTEAFF	TGCAGCGCCCTGACAGGGGAGGGCACTGAAGCTTTCTTT
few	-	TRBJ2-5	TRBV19	CASSRGAIETQYF	TGTGCCAGTAGTAGAGGAGCGATAGAGACCCAGTACTTC
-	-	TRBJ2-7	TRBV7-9	CASSLVPYEQYF	TGTGCCAGCAGCTTAGTTCCCTACGAGCAGTACTTC
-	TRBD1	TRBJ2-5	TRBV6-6	CASSYLQGQETQYF	TGTGCCAGCAGTTACTTACAGGGGCAGGAGACCCAGTACTTC
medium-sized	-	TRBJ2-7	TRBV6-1	CASSDSSYEQYF	TGTGCCAGCAGTGACTCCTCCTACGAGCAGTACTTC